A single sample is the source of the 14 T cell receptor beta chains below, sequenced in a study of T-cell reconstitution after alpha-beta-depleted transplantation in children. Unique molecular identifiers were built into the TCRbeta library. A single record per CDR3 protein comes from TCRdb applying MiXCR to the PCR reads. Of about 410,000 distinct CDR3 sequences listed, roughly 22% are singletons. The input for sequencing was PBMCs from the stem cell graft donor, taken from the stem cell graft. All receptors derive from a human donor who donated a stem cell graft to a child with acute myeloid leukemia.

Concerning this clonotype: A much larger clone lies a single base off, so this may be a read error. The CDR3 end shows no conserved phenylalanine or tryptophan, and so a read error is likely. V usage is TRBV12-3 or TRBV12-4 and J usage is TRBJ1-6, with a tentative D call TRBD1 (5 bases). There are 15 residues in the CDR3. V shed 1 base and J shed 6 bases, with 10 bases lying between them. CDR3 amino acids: CASSLGGGINSPLHC. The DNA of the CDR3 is TGTGCCAGCAGTTTAGGTGGGGGTATTAATTCACCCCTCCACTGT.

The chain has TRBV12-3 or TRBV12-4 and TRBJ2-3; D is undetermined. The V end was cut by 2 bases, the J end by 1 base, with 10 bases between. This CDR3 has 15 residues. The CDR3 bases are TGTGCCAGCAGTTTAAAGGGTCTGGGCACAGATACGCAGTATTTT. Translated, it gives CASSLKGLGTDTQYF.

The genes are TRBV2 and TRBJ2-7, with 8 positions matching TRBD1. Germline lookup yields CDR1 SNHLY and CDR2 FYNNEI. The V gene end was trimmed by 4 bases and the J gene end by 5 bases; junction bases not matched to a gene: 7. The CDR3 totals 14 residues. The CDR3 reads CASSGAGGFDEQYF. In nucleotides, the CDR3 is TGTGCCAGCAGTGGGGCAGGGGGCTTTGACGAGCAGTACTTC.

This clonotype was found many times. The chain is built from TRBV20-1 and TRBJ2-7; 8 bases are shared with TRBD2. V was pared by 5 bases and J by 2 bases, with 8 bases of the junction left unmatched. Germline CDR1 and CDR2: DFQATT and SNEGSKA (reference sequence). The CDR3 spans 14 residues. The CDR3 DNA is TGCAGTGCTGCTGAGACTAGCGAGCCCTACGAGCAGTACTTC. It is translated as CSAAETSEPYEQYF.

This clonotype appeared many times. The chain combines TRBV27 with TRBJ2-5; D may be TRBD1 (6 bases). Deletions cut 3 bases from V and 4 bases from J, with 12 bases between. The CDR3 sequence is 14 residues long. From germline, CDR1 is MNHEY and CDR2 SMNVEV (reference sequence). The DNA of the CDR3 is TGTGCCAGCAGTTTCACAGGGCAGGTAGAGACCCAGTACTTC. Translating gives CASSFTGQVETQYF.

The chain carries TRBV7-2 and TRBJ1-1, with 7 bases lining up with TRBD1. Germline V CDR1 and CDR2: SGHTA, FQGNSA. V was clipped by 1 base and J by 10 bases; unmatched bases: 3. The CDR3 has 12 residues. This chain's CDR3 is CASSLDRGRAFF. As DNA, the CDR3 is TGTGCCAGCAGCTTAGACAGGGGAAGAGCTTTCTTT.

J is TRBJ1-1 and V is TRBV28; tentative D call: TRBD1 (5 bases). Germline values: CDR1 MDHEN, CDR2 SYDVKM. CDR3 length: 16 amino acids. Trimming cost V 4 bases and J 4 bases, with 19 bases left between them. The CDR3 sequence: CASSSGTSRAITEAFF. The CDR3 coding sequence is TGTGCCAGCAGTTCCGGGACCTCGAGGGCCATCACTGAAGCTTTCTTT.

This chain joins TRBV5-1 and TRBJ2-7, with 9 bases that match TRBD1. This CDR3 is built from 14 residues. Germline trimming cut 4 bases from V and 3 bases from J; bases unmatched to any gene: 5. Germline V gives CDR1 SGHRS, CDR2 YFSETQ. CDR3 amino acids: CASSQTGGGYEQYF. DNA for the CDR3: TGCGCCAGCAGCCAGACAGGGGGAGGCTACGAGCAGTACTTC.

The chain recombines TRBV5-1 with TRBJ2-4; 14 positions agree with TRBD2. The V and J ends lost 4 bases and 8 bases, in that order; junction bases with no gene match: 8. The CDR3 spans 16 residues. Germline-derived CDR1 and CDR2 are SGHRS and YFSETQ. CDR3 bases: TGCGCCAGCAGCAACGCCGGGACTAGCGGGAGAGACATTCAGTACTTC. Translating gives CASSNAGTSGRDIQYF.

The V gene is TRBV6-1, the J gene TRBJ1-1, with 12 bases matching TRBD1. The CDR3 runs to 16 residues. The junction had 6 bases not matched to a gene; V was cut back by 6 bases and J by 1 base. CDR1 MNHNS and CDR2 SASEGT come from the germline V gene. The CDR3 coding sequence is TGTGCCAGCAGAGCCCCGGGACAGGGGGCGAACACTGAAGCTTTCTTT. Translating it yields CASRAPGQGANTEAFF.

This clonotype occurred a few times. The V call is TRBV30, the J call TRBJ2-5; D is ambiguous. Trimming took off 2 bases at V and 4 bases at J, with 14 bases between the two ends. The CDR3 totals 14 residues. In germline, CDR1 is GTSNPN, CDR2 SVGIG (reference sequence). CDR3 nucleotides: TGTGCCTGGAGTAAGCGACGGATGTTAGAGACCCAGTACTTC. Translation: CAWSKRRMLETQYF.

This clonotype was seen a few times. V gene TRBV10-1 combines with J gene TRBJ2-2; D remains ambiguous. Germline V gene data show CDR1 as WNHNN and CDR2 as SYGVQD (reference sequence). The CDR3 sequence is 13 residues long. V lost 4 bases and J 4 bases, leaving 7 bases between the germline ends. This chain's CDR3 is CASSVGGTGELFF. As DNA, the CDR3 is TGCGCCAGCAGTGTGGGTGGCACCGGGGAGCTGTTTTTT.

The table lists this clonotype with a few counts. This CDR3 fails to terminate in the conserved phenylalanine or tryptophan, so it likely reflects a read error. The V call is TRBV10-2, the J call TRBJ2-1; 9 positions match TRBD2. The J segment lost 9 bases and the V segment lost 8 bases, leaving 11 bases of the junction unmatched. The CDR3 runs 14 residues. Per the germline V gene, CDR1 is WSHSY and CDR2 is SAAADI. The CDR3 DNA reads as TGCGCCAGCTCGTGGGCGCTAGCGGGAACTGAGCAGTTCTAC. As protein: CASSWALAGTEQFY.

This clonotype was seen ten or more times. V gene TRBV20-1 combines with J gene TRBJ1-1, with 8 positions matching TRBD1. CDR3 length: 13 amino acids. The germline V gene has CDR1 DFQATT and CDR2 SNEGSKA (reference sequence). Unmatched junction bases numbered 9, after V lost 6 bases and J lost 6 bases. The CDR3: CSAMALQGAEAFF. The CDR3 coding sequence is TGCAGTGCCATGGCGTTACAGGGGGCTGAAGCTTTCTTT.